This section outlines one T cell receptor (beta chain) sequence together with its context. TCRdb re-analysed the 5' RACE reads in MiXCR, keeping a single row per CDR3 protein. The sample carries 450,000 to 550,000 distinct CDR3 sequences, approximately 21% recorded once. This record belongs to a study of T cells after yellow fever vaccination. The CDR3 has 18 residues. CDR1 is SNHLY and CDR2 is FYNNEI in the germline V gene. This TCR came from a man younger than 45 who received the YFV17D yellow fever vaccine. This specimen was PBMCs, taken 15 days after the yellow fever booster vaccination. This chain uses TRBV2 with TRBJ2-1; 10 bases agree with TRBD2. The CDR3 bases are TGTACCTTCTGTTTTCGGTCTTCTAGCGGGAGTCTCCACAATGAGCAGTTCTTC. Its translation is CTFCFRSSSGSLHNEQFF.